The rows below give T cell receptor beta chains drawn from one sample of a study of patients and donors after allogeneic stem cell transplantation. TCRdb recomputed calls from the RT-PCR reads with MiXCR, one row per CDR3 protein. The sample carries hundreds of thousands of distinct CDR3 sequences, around 15% recorded once. What was sequenced was blood, either unsorted or a sorted T cell fraction (not recorded which). Receptor source: a human donor who was either an allogeneic HSCT recipient or a stem cell or donor lymphocyte infusion donor (not recorded which). It is not recorded whose cells these are; they may come from a transplant donor. CDR3s include the opening cysteine and the closing phenylalanine or tryptophan. The D gene is left open where the match is weak. Not all rows give a size; the values are once, few, many and, for expanded clones, a class.

j_call | v_call | clone_size | d_call | cdr3_aa | cdr3_nt
TRBJ2-2 | TRBV29-1 | - | TRBD1 | CSVGDRASTGELFF | TGCAGCGTCGGGGACAGGGCTTCCACCGGGGAGCTGTTTTTT
TRBJ2-1 | TRBV3-1 | - | - | CASNQVSRMSYNEQFF | TGTGCCAGCAACCAAGTTTCCAGAATGTCCTACAATGAGCAGTTCTTC
TRBJ2-7 | TRBV20-1 | - | TRBD2 | CSVRGPSGLTVWEQYF | TGCAGTGTTAGAGGTCCTAGCGGCCTAACAGTGTGGGAGCAGTACTTC
TRBJ2-2 | TRBV7-9 | - | - | CASSLAVATGELFF | TGTGCCAGCAGCTTAGCGGTGGCCACCGGGGAGCTGTTTTTT
TRBJ2-3 | TRBV4-3 | few | - | CASSQERQGIDTQYF | TGCGCCAGCAGCCAAGAGAGGCAGGGGATAGATACGCAGTATTTT
TRBJ2-3 | TRBV2 | - | - | CASSEAGTSSTDTQYF | TGTGCCAGCAGTGAAGCCGGGACATCCAGCACAGATACGCAGTATTTT
TRBJ1-2 | TRBV27 | - | - | CASSFASGLNYGYTF | TGTGCCAGCAGTTTCGCATCGGGCCTTAACTATGGCTACACCTTC
TRBJ2-1 | TRBV19 | - | TRBD2 | CASSYRGTSGSPSYNEQFF | TGTGCCAGTAGTTACAGGGGGACTAGCGGGAGTCCTTCCTACAATGAGCAGTTCTTC
TRBJ2-3 | TRBV27 | many | - | CASSFVSSTDTQYF | TGTGCCAGCAGTTTTGTTTCCAGCACAGATACGCAGTATTTT
TRBJ2-1 | TRBV12-3/TRBV12-4 | many | - | CASSLTAPSSYNEQFF | TGTGCCAGCAGCCTTACGGCTCCGAGCTCCTACAATGAGCAGTTCTTC
TRBJ2-7 | TRBV7-2 | - | TRBD2 | CASSFFRTSYEQYF | TGTGCCAGCAGCTTTTTCCGGACTAGCTACGAGCAGTACTTC
TRBJ2-7 | TRBV29-1 | many | - | CSVGGGGFSYEQYF | TGCAGCGTTGGAGGAGGTGGCTTCTCCTACGAGCAGTACTTC
TRBJ2-7 | TRBV7-9 | few | TRBD2 | CASSLAGAGAAYEQYF | TGTGCCAGCAGCTTAGCAGGAGCGGGGGCCGCCTACGAGCAGTACTTC
TRBJ1-2 | TRBV27 | few | - | CASSSRLRRGHEGYTF | TGTGCCAGCAGTTCCCGGCTCCGGCGGGGGCACGAGGGCTACACCTTC
TRBJ1-4 | TRBV20-1 | few | - | CSAPDDSYNEKLFF | TGCAGTGCTCCGGACGACAGTTATAATGAAAAACTGTTTTTT
TRBJ1-5 | TRBV14 | - | - | CASSGLVAQHF | TGTGCCAGCAGCGGCCTCGTAGCCCAGCATTTT
TRBJ2-1 | TRBV5-1 | - | TRBD2 | CASSPTSGLYNEQFF | TGCGCCAGCAGCCCTACTAGCGGACTCTACAATGAGCAGTTCTTC
TRBJ1-5 | TRBV27 | many | - | CASSLSVQPQHF | TGTGCCAGCAGTTTATCGGTACAGCCCCAGCATTTT
TRBJ2-3 | TRBV2 | - | TRBD2 | CASSEASGRYDTQYF | TGTGCCAGCAGTGAAGCTAGCGGGAGGTACGATACGCAGTATTTT
TRBJ1-2 | TRBV29-1 | many | - | CSVDTGQAVWYGYTF | TGCAGCGTTGACACGGGACAAGCCGTCTGGTATGGCTACACCTTC
TRBJ2-2 | TRBV15 | few | - | CATREGANTGELFF | TGTGCCACCAGGGAGGGGGCGAACACCGGGGAGCTGTTTTTT
TRBJ2-5 | TRBV12-3/TRBV12-4 | - | - | CASSPLSKGTETQYF | TGTGCCAGCAGCCCTTTATCTAAGGGGACAGAGACCCAGTACTTC
TRBJ2-3 | TRBV18 | - | - | CASSANSLPVADTQYF | TGTGCCAGCTCAGCGAACAGCCTGCCGGTCGCAGATACGCAGTATTTT
TRBJ2-5 | TRBV11-3 | once | - | CASSLHEASRETQYF | TGTGCCAGCAGCTTACACGAGGCTAGCAGAGAGACCCAGTACTTC
TRBJ1-6 | TRBV10-3 | few | TRBD1 | CAISESIGQGAYNSPLHF | TGTGCCATCAGTGAGTCGATTGGACAGGGGGCATATAATTCACCCCTCCACTTT
TRBJ1-5 | TRBV9 | - | - | CASSGGNQPQHF | TGTGCCAGCAGCGGCGGCAATCAGCCCCAGCATTTT
TRBJ1-2 | TRBV15 | many | - | CATSREGNYGYTF | TGTGCCACCAGCAGGGAAGGGAACTATGGCTACACCTTC
TRBJ2-3 | TRBV20-1 | - | - | CSAVGRGTKRGTQYF | TGCAGTGCCGTCGGGCGGGGAACCAAGAGGGGTACGCAGTATTTT
TRBJ1-2 | TRBV10-3 | - | - | CAISPRQAGYGYTF | TGTGCCATCAGCCCCAGGCAGGCTGGGTATGGCTACACCTTC
TRBJ2-7 | TRBV24-1 | - | - | CATSRDDSYEQYF | TGTGCCACCAGCAGGGATGATTCCTACGAGCAGTACTTC
TRBJ1-5 | TRBV12-3/TRBV12-4 | few | - | CASSPRDIGNQPQHF | TGTGCCAGCAGCCCCAGGGATATCGGCAATCAGCCCCAGCATTTT
TRBJ2-7 | TRBV5-4 | - | - | CASRQRERNEQYF | TGTGCCAGCAGGCAAAGAGAGAGGAACGAGCAGTACTTC
TRBJ2-5 | TRBV7-2 | - | TRBD2 | CASNPAGGLRETQYF | TGTGCCAGCAACCCAGCGGGGGGGCTGAGGGAGACCCAGTACTTC
TRBJ1-2 | TRBV29-1 | few | - | CSVPDRSSGGYTF | TGCAGCGTTCCTGACAGGTCCTCGGGGGGCTACACCTTC
TRBJ2-1 | TRBV20-1 | - | TRBD2 | CSARDPLADYNEQFF | TGCAGTGCTAGAGACCCACTAGCGGATTACAATGAGCAGTTCTTC